The present TCR beta chain was sequenced within a study of CD8+ T cells in alopecia areata. As for the study in general: After 6 to 18 months of tofacitinib, follow-up continued 6 months off drug. Points from the study as a whole: Sharing of TCR sequences between patients (possibly for HLA-related reasons) was less clear than in mice. Higher clonality was seen in lesional scalp than in normal scalp, especially in alopecia totalis/universalis.

Comments on this clone: Antigen specificity is unknown.

Extracted RNA was reverse transcribed, and the resulting cDNA served as sequencing template. Profiled with immunoSEQ multiplex PCR; TCRdb holds only in-frame clones, not every one. The profile shows 150,000 or so clones, 80% to 90% of them singletons. It was from alopecia areata patients that lesional scalp punch biopsies and peripheral blood were collected. Sequencing was performed on CD8+ T cells sorted from blood, taken at week 0. This TCR derives from a human donor with alopecia areata.

The CDR3 reads CASSIGTGGYNEQFF. The DNA for the CDR3 is TGTGCCAGTAGTATAGGGACAGGGGGCTACAATGAGCAGTTCTTC. The chain carries TRBV19 and TRBJ2-1, with 10 bases matching TRBD1. The CDR3 contains 15 residues. Germline V gene lookup returns CDR1 LNHDA and CDR2 SQIVND (reference sequence). V dropped 1 base and J dropped 3; count of bases not matched to a gene: 0. The whole variable domain, filled in from reference TRBV19 and TRBJ2-1, reads DGGITQSPKYLFRKEGQNVTLSCEQNLNHDAMYWYRQDPGQGLRLIYYSQIVNDFQKGDIAEGYSVSREKKESFPLTVTSAQKNPTAFYLCASSIGTGGYNEQFFGPGTRLTVL.